The next 29 T cell receptor beta chains were all read from a single sample in a study of blood T cell repertoires in COVID-19. Using immunoSEQ multiplex PCR, the repertoire was profiled, and TCRdb retains in-frame clones only, with some absent. The table records 150,000 to 200,000 clones, 80% to 90% of them present only once. The material sequenced was peripheral blood. The receptor set was obtained from a woman between 70 and 85 years old with COVID-19, enrolled during active disease.

The genes are TRBV6-5 and TRBJ2-3; TRBD1 might be the D (5 bases). Deletions cut 0 bases from V and 4 bases from J, with 8 bases between. CDR3 length: 14 residues. Germline CDR1 and CDR2: MNHEY and SVGAGI. This chain's CDR3 is CASSYSARADTQYF. The CDR3 nucleotides are TGTGCCAGCAGTTACTCGGCCAGGGCAGATACGCAGTATTTT.

This chain uses TRBV10-3 with TRBJ1-1, with a weak D call TRBD1 (5 bases). CDR3 length equals 14 residues. Trimming removed 0 bases from V and 4 bases from J, with 9 bases in between. From germline, CDR1 is ENHRY and CDR2 SYGVKD. The CDR3 nucleotides are TGTGCCATCAGTGAGTCGGCAGGGTCCACTGAAGCTTTCTTT. It yields the protein CAISESAGSTEAFF.

The V gene is TRBV5-5, the J gene TRBJ1-1; 11 bases fit TRBD1. CDR1 is SGHKS and CDR2 is YYEKEE in the germline V gene (reference sequence). CDR3 size: 15 residues. Germline trimming cut 2 bases from V and 5 bases from J; bases unmatched to any gene: 5. Here the CDR3 DNA reads TGTGCCAGCAGCTTCAGGGGACAGGGGGAGACTGAAGCTTTCTTT. Translation gives CASSFRGQGETEAFF.

V usage is TRBV19 and J usage is TRBJ1-2; the match to TRBD1 covers 7 bases. V shed 6 bases and J 0 bases; nucleotides not matched to a gene: 4. The length of the CDR3 is 14 residues. Germline V lookup: CDR1 LNHDA, CDR2 SQIVND (reference sequence). CDR3 sequence: CASRVTGANYGYTF. The CDR3 nucleotides read TGTGCCAGTAGGGTTACAGGGGCTAACTATGGCTACACCTTC.

This clone was picked up a small number of times. J is TRBJ1-1 and V is TRBV11-3, with D uncertain. Germline CDR1 reads SGHNT; CDR2 reads YENEEA. There are 12 residues in the CDR3. Trimming stripped 4 bases from V and 4 bases from J, with 7 bases between. The CDR3 DNA sequence: TGTGCCAGCAGCTCCACCGGCACTGAAGCTTTCTTT. Its protein is CASSSTGTEAFF.

CDR3: CSVEKSTGGIYGYTF. The CDR3 coding sequence is TGCAGCGTTGAAAAGTCGACAGGGGGTATCTATGGCTACACCTTC. The chain employs TRBV29-1 and TRBJ1-2; TRBD1 aligns across 9 bases. The CDR3 has 15 amino acids. The junction had 8 bases not matched to a gene; V was cut back by 2 bases and J by 4 bases. CDR1 and CDR2 from the germline V gene are SQVTM and ANQGSEA.

The chain employs TRBV9 and TRBJ2-3; 14 bases match TRBD2. CDR1 is SGDLS and CDR2 is YYNGEE in the germline V gene. The CDR3 contains 17 residues. Losses at the gene ends were 0 bases for V and 8 bases for J; bases not matched to a gene: 8. CDR3 sequence: CASSVASRLAGGGTQYF. The DNA of the CDR3 is TGTGCCAGCAGCGTAGCGTCCCGACTAGCGGGAGGGGGTACGCAGTATTTT.

The rearrangement links TRBV5-1 to TRBJ2-1, with 9 bases matching TRBD2. The CDR3 runs to 13 residues. Looked up from germline, CDR1 is SGHRS and CDR2 is YFSETQ. V lost 4 bases, J lost 6 bases, and 2 bases stayed unmatched. CDR3 in amino acids: CASSVGLANEQFF. The CDR3 bases are TGCGCCAGCAGCGTGGGACTAGCCAATGAGCAGTTCTTC.

This chain uses TRBV6-5 with TRBJ1-1; D gene uncertain. This CDR3 is 12 amino acids long. V was cut by 2 bases and J by 3 bases, with 4 bases left in between. The germline V gene has CDR1 MNHEY and CDR2 SVGAGI. This chain's CDR3 is CASSYSDTEAFF. CDR3 DNA sequence: TGTGCCAGCAGTTACAGCGACACTGAAGCTTTCTTT.

V gene TRBV10-3 combines with J gene TRBJ1-2, with D hard to call. In germline, CDR1 is ENHRY, CDR2 SYGVKD. The CDR3 spans 14 residues. The V gene lost 9 bases and the J gene lost 2 bases, with 16 bases spanning the gap. The CDR3 DNA follows: TGTGCCATACGTCGTAGCCTCAAGAACTATGGCTACACCTTC. Translating gives CAIRRSLKNYGYTF.

The chain uses TRBV2 and TRBJ1-1, with a possible D match to TRBD1 (6 bases). Looked up from germline, CDR1 is SNHLY and CDR2 is FYNNEI. The CDR3 length is 13 residues. V lost 7 bases and J 5 bases, leaving 14 bases between the germline ends. CDR3 nucleotide sequence: TGTGCCAGCACGGGAGGAGGGGGGACTGAAGCTTTCTTT. Translating it yields CASTGGGGTEAFF. Variable domain in full (rest from reference TRBV2 and TRBJ1-1): EPEVTQTPSHQVTQMGQEVILRCVPISNHLYFYWYRQILGQKVEFLVSFYNNEISEKSEIFDDQFSVERPDGSNFTLKIRSTKLEDSAMYFCASTGGGGTEAFFGQGTRLTVV.

This rearrangement joins TRBV28 to TRBJ1-2; the D is unclear. V was pared by 4 bases and J by 6 bases, with 21 bases between. CDR1 is MDHEN, CDR2 SYDVKM, per germline. This CDR3 region has 16 residues. CDR3 sequence reads: CASSSPLGGSTDGYTF. In DNA form, the CDR3 reads TGTGCCAGCAGTTCCCCCTTAGGCGGCTCGACGGATGGCTACACCTTC.

J is TRBJ1-2 and V is TRBV6-1; TRBD1 might be the D (6 bases). In germline, CDR1 is MNHNS, CDR2 SASEGT. The CDR3 is made up of 14 amino acids. V lost 0 bases and J 6 bases, leaving 11 bases between the germline ends. In DNA, the CDR3 is TGTGCCAGCAGTGAAGCAGGGGGATGGGATGGCTACACCTTC. Its protein product is CASSEAGGWDGYTF.

This sequence joins TRBV6-5 and TRBJ1-1, with D unclear. The V and J ends lost 2 bases and 1 base respectively, with 8 bases between them. Germline V CDR1 and CDR2: MNHEY, SVGAGI. The CDR3 consists of 14 residues. CDR3 region: CASSYIPGNTEAFF. The CDR3 DNA follows: TGTGCCAGCAGTTACATCCCGGGGAACACTGAAGCTTTCTTT.

This clone has just a few counts. The chain joins TRBV28 to TRBJ1-2, with TRBD1 identical over 9 bases. J lost 6 bases, V lost 5 bases, and 7 bases had no gene match. Germline CDR1 is MDHEN and CDR2 is SYDVKM. The CDR3 has 14 residues. This chain's CDR3 is CASSPGTGMHGYTF. The CDR3 DNA follows: TGTGCCAGCAGTCCCGGGACAGGGATGCATGGCTACACCTTC.

This rearrangement joins TRBV6-5 to TRBJ1-3; D might be TRBD1 (6 bases). The CDR3 spans 15 residues. From germline, CDR1 is MNHEY and CDR2 SVGAGI. Trimming left V 8 bases short and J 5 bases short, with 19 bases between. This chain's CDR3 is CASHEPRGWRNTIYF. The CDR3, as DNA: TGTGCCAGCCACGAACCCAGGGGATGGCGAAACACCATATATTTT.

This clone was counted a single time. The chain carries TRBV10-3 and TRBJ1-2; unclear D gene. The CDR3 runs to 14 residues. The ends were cut back, 0 bases at V and 4 bases at J, with 9 bases in the middle. CDR1 is ENHRY, CDR2 SYGVKD, per germline. For the CDR3, the DNA is TGTGCCATCAGTGAGTCTTGGGGAGGCTATGGCTACACCTTC. It specifies CAISESWGGYGYTF.

V is TRBV7-2 and J is TRBJ2-6, with a weak D call TRBD1 (6 bases). The V gene's germline CDR1 is SGHTA and CDR2 FQGNSA. V lost 10 bases, J lost 0 bases, and 16 bases lay in between. The CDR3 is made up of 16 amino acids. The CDR3 spells CATQTGPSSGANVLTF. CDR3 nucleotides: TGTGCCACCCAGACAGGACCTAGCTCTGGGGCCAACGTCCTGACTTTC.

J is TRBJ1-5 and V is TRBV7-8; D unresolved. Trimming removed 1 base from V and 1 base from J, with 8 bases in between. The germline CDR1 and CDR2 sequences are SGHVS and FQNEAQ. CDR3 length: 15 residues. DNA for the CDR3: TGTGCCAGCAGCTTAGGTGTGGGCAGCAATCAGCCCCAGCATTTT. This encodes CASSLGVGSNQPQHF.

The table lists this clone with a count of one. The chain recombines TRBV7-2 with TRBJ2-2, with D possibly matching TRBD2 (5 bases). Trimming left V 5 bases short and J 2 bases short, with 18 bases between. The CDR3 totals 17 residues. Germline V gives CDR1 SGHTA, CDR2 FQGNSA. The CDR3 region is CASSPETSGLNTGELFF. The CDR3 DNA sequence: TGTGCCAGCAGCCCAGAAACCAGCGGCCTAAACACCGGGGAGCTGTTTTTT.

The chain is built from TRBV5-4 and TRBJ1-1; D gene unclear. CDR1 and CDR2 (germline): SGHNT, YYREEE (reference sequence). CDR3 size: 15 residues. With 2 bases removed from V and 1 base from J, the gap between germline ends came to 12 bases. CDR3 in DNA: TGTGCCAGCAGCTTAGGAGGAGGACGGAACACTGAAGCTTTCTTT. Amino acids: CASSLGGGRNTEAFF. Filled out from reference TRBV5-4 and TRBJ1-1, the complete variable domain reads ETGVTQSPTHLIKTRGQQVTLRCSSQSGHNTVSWYQQALGQGPQFIFQYYREEENGRGNFPPRFSGLQFPNYSSELNVNALELDDSALYLCASSLGGGRNTEAFFGQGTRLTVV.

The V and J genes are TRBV5-1 and TRBJ2-1; 7 bases match TRBD2. The CDR3 extends over 13 amino acids. Unmatched junction bases numbered 8, after V lost 4 bases and J lost 10 bases. Germline lookup yields CDR1 SGHRS and CDR2 YFSETQ. CDR3 in DNA: TGCGCCAGCAGCCCCGGGACTACTGGGGAGCAGTTCTTC. Translated, it gives CASSPGTTGEQFF.

The chain couples TRBV20-1 to TRBJ1-5; 8 bases are shared with TRBD1. Trimming took 3 bases from V and 5 from J; bases not matched to a gene: 6. CDR3 size: 14 residues. Germline loops: CDR1 DFQATT, CDR2 SNEGSKA (reference sequence). In nucleotides, the CDR3 is TGCAGTGCTAGTACGGGACAGGAGGATCAGCCCCAGCATTTT. Translation gives CSASTGQEDQPQHF.

The chain joins TRBV6-6 to TRBJ1-2; a possible D gene is TRBD1 (5 bases). The ends were cut back, 4 bases at V and 8 bases at J, with 17 bases in the middle. Germline lookup yields CDR1 MNHNY and CDR2 SVGAGI (reference sequence). The CDR3 spans 14 residues. The CDR3 spells CASSLLSGRDGYTF. CDR3 nucleotides: TGTGCCAGCAGTTTATTGTCAGGGCGCGACGGCTACACCTTC.

The chain has TRBV27 and TRBJ2-7; TRBD1 matches at 9 bases. Germline values: CDR1 MNHEY, CDR2 SMNVEV (reference sequence). The V gene end was trimmed by 6 bases and the J gene end by 6 bases; junction bases not matched to a gene: 6. The CDR3 contains 13 residues. The CDR3, as DNA: TGTGCCAGCAGCGACAGGGGGTTGGGCGAGCAGTACGTC. Protein: CASSDRGLGEQYV.

This rearrangement joins TRBV28 to TRBJ1-6; 7 bases align to TRBD1. The CDR3 is made up of 16 amino acids. CDR1 is MDHEN and CDR2 is SYDVKM in the germline V gene. J was trimmed by 9 bases and V by 3 bases; bases with no gene match: 11. In DNA, the CDR3 is TGTGCCAGCAGTTTTGACAGGGCAATGGGTGTTTCACCCCTCCACTTT. This gives the protein CASSFDRAMGVSPLHF.

J is TRBJ1-2 and V is TRBV4-1, with a weak D call TRBD1 (5 bases). The CDR3 has 14 amino acids. Per the germline V gene, CDR1 is MGHRA and CDR2 is YSYEKL. V dropped 1 base and J dropped 8 bases, with 14 bases sitting between them. CDR3 loop: CASSQVGSGGGYTF. CDR3 bases: TGCGCCAGCAGCCAAGTGGGATCGGGGGGAGGCTACACCTTC.

The V call is TRBV5-1, the J call TRBJ1-5, with 7 nucleotides matching TRBD1. This CDR3 region has 13 residues. The V segment lost 4 bases and the J segment 5 bases; nucleotides outside the gene matches: 3. The V gene's germline CDR1 is SGHRS and CDR2 YFSETQ. The CDR3 coding sequence is TGCGCCAGCAGCGCGACAGGGTATCAGCCCCAGCATTTT. Translation gives CASSATGYQPQHF.

The V gene is TRBV5-1, the J gene TRBJ2-2; the match to TRBD2 covers 10 bases. Trimming cost V 4 bases and J 3 bases; bases outside gene matches: 3. Germline V gene sequence: CDR1 SGHRS, CDR2 YFSETQ. This CDR3 is 15 amino acids long. The CDR3: CASSPSGSDTGELFF. The CDR3 DNA sequence: TGCGCCAGCAGCCCTAGCGGGAGTGACACCGGGGAGCTGTTTTTT.